This TCR beta chain was obtained from a study of regulatory dendritic cells for organ transplantation. With respect to this clone: Antigen unknown.

Study-level findings and limits: Resting memory CD8+ T cells held the most alloreactive clonotypes. The authors noted considerable between-person heterogeneity in alloreactive memory CD8+ cells. Mature dendritic cells appeared to drive more memory CD8+ clonal expansion than regulatory ones.

The germline CDR1 and CDR2 sequences are LGHNA and YNFKEQ. The CDR3 covers 19 residues. Trimming pared 4 bases from V and 6 bases from J, leaving 27 bases between. Sequenced by immunoSEQ multiplex PCR; TCRdb stores in-frame clones only, minus some. Here the sample spans roughly 5,200 clones, about 64% being singletons. Naive CD45RA+ and memory CD45RO+ CD4+ or CD8+ T cells were FACS-sorted. Sequenced input: memory CD8+ T cells from blood. The subset denotes: CD45RO+ memory T cells. The chain couples TRBV4-2 to TRBJ2-2; a weak D match, TRBD1 (5 bases). This clonotype was obtained from a human donor in good health. The CDR3: CASSLAKIADPGLSGELFF. DNA of the CDR3: TGTGCCAGCAGCCTTGCCAAGATCGCCGACCCAGGGTTGTCCGGGGAGCTGTTTTTT.